These 15 T cell receptor beta chains share one sample of origin, sequenced in a study of blood T cell repertoires in COVID-19. Only in-frame clones appear in the TCRdb table, and some are missing; sequencing was by immunoSEQ multiplex PCR. The sample yields tens of thousands of clones, around nine tenths seen once. The sample comprised peripheral blood. Every receptor here comes from a man older than 75 with active or convalescent COVID-19.

The chain has TRBV5-1 and TRBJ2-4, with a tentative D call TRBD1 (9 bases). The CDR3 consists of 21 residues. Germline CDR1 and CDR2: SGHRS and YFSETQ. V was pared by 4 bases and J by 0 bases, with 29 bases between. CDR3 in DNA: TGCGCCAGCAGCCACACAGGGGGCTGGCGGGGGGCCACTTTAGCCAAAAACATTCAGTACTTC. Residues: CASSHTGGWRGATLAKNIQYF.

CDR3 amino acids: CASRDMDRRREKLFF. The DNA for the CDR3 is TGTGCCAGCAGAGACATGGACAGGCGAAGAGAAAAACTGTTTTTT. The J gene is TRBJ1-4, the V gene TRBV6-5, with TRBD1 matching over 7 bases. CDR3 size: 15 residues. Germline values: CDR1 MNHEY, CDR2 SVGAGI. J gave up 8 bases and V 6 bases, and 12 bases lay outside the gene matches.

This clone was observed a few times. The gene calls are TRBV6-5 and TRBJ1-5; D may be TRBD1 (6 bases). The CDR3 has 14 amino acids. V dropped 6 bases and J dropped 4 bases, with 13 bases sitting between them. Germline lookup yields CDR1 MNHEY and CDR2 SVGAGI. For the CDR3, the DNA is TGTGCCAGCAGACCCCCGGGACAAAATCAGCCCCAGCATTTT. It encodes CASRPPGQNQPQHF.

V and J are TRBV7-9 and TRBJ1-6, with unresolved D. Between the trimmed V and J ends, which lost 4 bases and 7 bases, there was a span of 8 bases. This CDR3 has 13 residues. The germline V gene has CDR1 SEHNR and CDR2 FQNEAQ (reference sequence). This CDR3 is CASSSSGNSPLHF. Written as DNA, the CDR3 is TGTGCCAGCAGCTCAAGTGGCAATTCACCCCTCCACTTT.

The V call is TRBV6-5, the J call TRBJ1-5; TRBD1 matches 10 bases. Unmatched junction bases numbered 4, after V lost 6 bases and J lost 5 bases. The CDR3 runs to 14 residues. Germline V lookup: CDR1 MNHEY, CDR2 SVGAGI. The CDR3 bases are TGTGCCAGCAGCAGAGGGACAGGGGATCAGCCCCAGCATTTT. This sequence encodes CASSRGTGDQPQHF.

In its sample, this clone was seen a few times. This rearrangement joins TRBV28 to TRBJ1-2; 8 bases line up with TRBD1. After removal of 7 bases from V and 3 bases from J, the junction contained 7 bases not matched to a gene. CDR3 length: 14 amino acids. Germline V gene data show CDR1 as MDHEN and CDR2 as SYDVKM. CDR3 coding DNA: TGTGCCAGCATAAACACAGGGGGGTACTATGGCTACACCTTC. As protein: CASINTGGYYGYTF.

This chain joins TRBV9 and TRBJ2-1, with TRBD1 identical over 9 bases. V shed 4 bases, J shed 4 bases, and the junction held 15 bases outside the gene matches. The CDR3 has 18 residues. CDR1 is SGDLS, CDR2 YYNGEE, per germline. The CDR3 spells CASSSPAKGQGSYNEQFF. CDR3 DNA sequence: TGTGCCAGCAGCTCCCCCGCGAAGGGACAGGGCTCTTACAATGAGCAGTTCTTC.

The chain couples TRBV11-3 to TRBJ1-1, with D unclear. The CDR3 runs to 15 residues. The germline V and J ends were trimmed by 7 bases and 2 bases, with 17 bases remaining between them. Germline V gene sequence: CDR1 SGHNT, CDR2 YENEEA. CDR3 DNA: TGTGCCAGCACCCCTCACCAGGAGGCAAACACTGAAGCTTTCTTT. The encoded protein is CASTPHQEANTEAFF.

The chain has TRBV4-1 and TRBJ2-1; D is possibly TRBD2 (7 bases). From germline, CDR1 is MGHRA and CDR2 YSYEKL. The ends were cut back, 0 bases at V and 0 bases at J, with 12 bases in the middle. This CDR3 is built from 17 residues. CDR3 in amino acids: CASSQDVGGGSYNEQFF. The CDR3 DNA sequence: TGCGCCAGCAGCCAAGACGTGGGAGGGGGCTCCTACAATGAGCAGTTCTTC.

The chain is built from TRBV6-1 and TRBJ1-6, with TRBD1 as a possible D gene (6 bases). CDR1 MNHNS and CDR2 SASEGT come from the germline V gene. The CDR3 covers 14 residues. V lost 2 bases, J lost 7 bases, and 9 bases lay in between. The CDR3 region is CASSERQENSPLHF. The CDR3, as DNA: TGTGCCAGCAGTGAAAGACAGGAGAATTCACCCCTCCACTTT.

This chain joins TRBV28 and TRBJ1-2, with D maybe TRBD1 (6 bases). V dropped 6 bases and J dropped 2 bases, with 13 bases sitting between them. Germline V lookup: CDR1 MDHEN, CDR2 SYDVKM. This CDR3 comprises 14 residues. CDR3 protein: CASRGQGFNYGYTF. The CDR3 DNA follows: TGTGCCAGCAGGGGACAAGGTTTCAACTATGGCTACACCTTC.

J is TRBJ1-5 and V is TRBV3-1 (or the pseudogene TRBV3-2); tentative D call: TRBD1 (5 bases). CDR3 length: 14 residues. Trimming stripped 0 bases from V and 7 bases from J, with 10 bases between. Germline CDR1 reads LGHDT; CDR2 reads YNNKEL (reference sequence). The CDR3 nucleotides read TGTGCCAGCAGCCAAGAACGGGGGACCCAGCCCCAGCATTTT. Translating gives CASSQERGTQPQHF.

This sequence joins TRBV6-5 and TRBJ1-2, with TRBD1 matching over 10 bases. The CDR3 loop spans 13 amino acids. Per germline, CDR1 MNHEY and CDR2 SVGAGI. V dropped 5 bases and J dropped 4; count of bases not matched to a gene: 1. CDR3 nucleotides: TGTGCCAGCAGTCGACAGGGGGCCTATGGCTACACCTTC. Protein product: CASSRQGAYGYTF.

The table lists this clone with a few counts. V usage is TRBV5-1 and J usage is TRBJ1-1; D is undetermined. Trimming cost V 1 base and J 4 bases, with 8 bases left between them. The CDR3 is 13 residues long. The germline CDR1 and CDR2 sequences are SGHRS and YFSETQ. CDR3 in amino acids: CASSLWEGTEAFF. Written as DNA, the CDR3 is TGCGCCAGCAGCTTGTGGGAGGGCACTGAAGCTTTCTTT.

CDR3 loop: CASSPEIQPQHF. DNA for the CDR3: TGTGCCAGCTCACCGGAGATTCAGCCCCAGCATTTT. The V and J genes are TRBV18 and TRBJ1-5; unclear D gene. The germline V gene encodes CDR1 KGHSH and CDR2 LQKENI. The V end lost 3 bases, the J end lost 6 bases, and 6 bases lay between the germline ends. The CDR3 loop spans 12 amino acids.